The next 15 T cell receptor beta chains were all read from a single sample in a study of blood T cell repertoires in COVID-19. Assay: immunoSEQ multiplex PCR; the TCRdb copy retains only in-frame clones and omits some. The repertoire consists of hundreds of thousands of clones, with around 90% occurring once and the leading ten covering roughly 3%. Sample: peripheral blood. The source of these receptors is a woman under 30 who had recovered from COVID-19.

V usage is TRBV10-3 and J usage is TRBJ1-2, with D unresolved. CDR1 and CDR2 from the germline V gene are ENHRY and SYGVKD. The V and J ends lost 2 bases and 4 bases respectively, with 14 bases between them. The CDR3 contains 15 residues. This chain's CDR3 is CAISEETDLSYGYTF. The CDR3 nucleotides read TGTGCCATCAGTGAGGAAACCGATCTGAGCTATGGCTACACCTTC.

The chain combines TRBV5-1 with TRBJ2-1; 9 bases agree with TRBD2. The germline V gene encodes CDR1 SGHRS and CDR2 YFSETQ. The CDR3 sequence is 17 residues long. J gave up 2 bases and V 0 bases, and 6 bases lay outside the gene matches. CDR3 sequence (DNA): TGCGCCAGCAGCTTGGCTAGCGGGGAGGGGCCCTACAATGAGCAGTTCTTC. Encoded protein: CASSLASGEGPYNEQFF.

The gene calls are TRBV4-3 and TRBJ1-1; D gene uncertain. Trimming took 6 bases from V and 4 from J, leaving 15 bases between them. The germline V gene has CDR1 LGHNA and CDR2 YSLEER. This CDR3 contains 14 residues. In DNA, the CDR3 is TGCGCCAGCAGTCACACCGGCCGGGGCACTGAAGCTTTCTTT. Its protein is CASSHTGRGTEAFF.

This rearrangement joins TRBV6-2 or TRBV6-3 to TRBJ2-3; 13 bases match TRBD2. This CDR3 spans 18 amino acids. Germline-derived CDR1 and CDR2 are MNHEY and SVGEGT. After removal of 2 bases from V and 1 base from J, the junction contained 6 bases not matched to a gene. The CDR3 nucleotides read TGTGCCAGCAGTTACACGGGACTAGCGGGACGGGGCACAGATACGCAGTATTTT. Its translation is CASSYTGLAGRGTDTQYF.

This clone was seen only a few times. J is TRBJ2-1 and V is TRBV5-4; 7 bases agree with TRBD2. The trim removed 6 bases at V and 10 bases at J, leaving 10 bases unmatched. The CDR3 length is 13 residues. CDR1 SGHNT and CDR2 YYREEE come from the germline V gene (reference sequence). The CDR3 spells CASNPAGEKEQFF. In DNA, the CDR3 is TGTGCCAGCAACCCTGCGGGAGAGAAAGAGCAGTTCTTC.

The chain employs TRBV10-2 and TRBJ1-4; D gene unclear. From germline, CDR1 is WSHSY and CDR2 SAAADI. V lost 6 bases and J 6 bases, leaving 11 bases between the germline ends. The CDR3 runs to 13 residues. The DNA for the CDR3 is TGCGCCAGCAGGAGGGTAAAGGATGAAAAACTGTTTTTT. This codes for CASRRVKDEKLFF.

The chain has TRBV25-1 and TRBJ1-1; D is perhaps TRBD1 (6 bases). This CDR3 is 14 amino acids long. Germline CDR1 is MGHDK and CDR2 is SYGVNS. The V and J ends lost 5 bases and 4 bases respectively, with 14 bases between them. The CDR3: CASSQGARGTEAFF. The CDR3 bases are TGTGCCAGCAGTCAAGGGGCCAGGGGCACTGAAGCTTTCTTT.

The chain recombines TRBV27 with TRBJ2-7; 7 bases are shared with TRBD2. The ends lost 6 bases at V and 1 base at J; junction bases unmatched: 3. Germline V CDR1 and CDR2: MNHEY, SMNVEV (reference sequence). The CDR3 runs to 13 residues. The CDR3, as DNA: TGTGCCAGCAGGGGGGGGAGGTCCTACGAGCAGTACGTC. This codes for CASRGGRSYEQYV.

V is TRBV24-1 and J is TRBJ2-5; 10 nucleotides align to TRBD2. The CDR3 length is 16 residues. The junction had 7 bases not matched to a gene; V was cut back by 2 bases and J by 5 bases. The germline gives CDR1 KGHDR, CDR2 SFDVKD. The CDR3 bases are TGTGCCACCAGTGATTGGGCTAGCGGGAGCCGGGAGACCCAGTACTTC. It translates to CATSDWASGSRETQYF.

The chain carries TRBV27 and TRBJ2-5; the match to TRBD2 covers 9 bases. CDR3 length equals 13 residues. V lost 6 bases, J lost 5 bases, and 4 bases stayed unmatched. Germline V gene lookup returns CDR1 MNHEY and CDR2 SMNVEV (reference sequence). For the CDR3, the DNA is TGTGCCAGCAGCGCGGGAGGGGGGGAGACCCAGTACTTC. Translating it yields CASSAGGGETQYF.

The J gene is TRBJ1-2, the V gene TRBV28; 7 bases agree with TRBD1. With V trimmed by 2 bases and J by 0 bases, 9 bases remained unmatched. From germline, CDR1 is MDHEN and CDR2 SYDVKM. CDR3 length equals 17 residues. CDR3: CASSLSGQAQANYGYTF. The CDR3 coding sequence is TGTGCCAGCAGTTTAAGCGGACAGGCCCAAGCTAACTATGGCTACACCTTC.

This chain links TRBV27 with TRBJ1-4; TRBD1 aligns across 7 bases. The CDR3 sequence is 17 residues long. The trim removed 4 bases at V and 5 bases at J, leaving 13 bases unmatched. Germline CDR1 MNHEY, CDR2 SMNVEV (reference sequence). The CDR3 region has the DNA TGTGCCAGCAGTTCCTCGACAGGGTTCCGTCGAAATGAAAAACTGTTTTTT. Amino acid sequence: CASSSSTGFRRNEKLFF. The variable domain in full, completed from reference TRBV27 and TRBJ1-4, reads EAQVTQNPRYLITVTGKKLTVTCSQNMNHEYMSWYRQDPGLGLRQIYYSMNVEVTDKGDVPEGYKVSRKEKRNFPLILESPSPNQTSLYFCASSSSTGFRRNEKLFFGSGTQLSVL.

J is TRBJ2-3 and V is TRBV10-3, with TRBD2 as a possible D gene (6 bases). Trimming left V 5 bases short and J 0 bases short, with 9 bases between. This CDR3 has 14 amino acids. Germline assignment: CDR1 ENHRY and CDR2 SYGVKD. In DNA, the CDR3 is TGTGCCATCAGTAATAGCGGTAGCACAGATACGCAGTATTTT. This encodes CAISNSGSTDTQYF.

This rearrangement joins TRBV7-2 to TRBJ2-7; TRBD2 agrees at 13 bases. There are 15 residues in the CDR3. The V gene end was trimmed by 5 bases and the J gene end by 9 bases; junction bases not matched to a gene: 10. Germline loops: CDR1 SGHTA, CDR2 FQGNSA. The CDR3 DNA sequence: TGTGCCAGCAGCCCCGGGACTAGCGGGACCCCCGGGCAGTACGTC. This encodes CASSPGTSGTPGQYV.

The chain carries TRBV6-5 and TRBJ1-1, with a possible D match to TRBD1 (6 bases). Looked up from germline, CDR1 is MNHEY and CDR2 is SVGAGI. V was clipped by 6 bases and J by 1 base, with 12 bases between them. The CDR3 extends over 14 amino acids. CDR3 sequence: CASRVGQKNTEAFF. Here the CDR3 DNA reads TGTGCCAGCAGAGTAGGACAGAAGAACACTGAAGCTTTCTTT.